This T cell receptor beta chain is from a study of blood T cell repertoires in COVID-19. The CDR3 has 15 amino acids. After removal of 5 bases from V and 6 bases from J, the junction contained 7 bases not matched to a gene. CDR1 and CDR2 from the germline V gene are SGHTA and FQGNSA. Produced via immunoSEQ multiplex PCR; TCRdb's table is partial and in-frame only. The repertoire consists of approximately 130,000 clones, with 88% occurring once and the leading ten covering approximately 8.1%. The chain joins TRBV7-2 to TRBJ2-7; TRBD2 matches at 13 bases. This receptor was taken from a man in his forties or fifties with acute or convalescent COVID-19. Sequencing input: peripheral blood. CDR3 nucleotides: TGTGCCAGCAGCGCGACACTAGCGGGAGGGGGCGAGCAGTACTTC. Protein: CASSATLAGGGEQYF.